A single T cell receptor beta chain is shown here with its context. The antigen is not known. The sample comes from a study of T cell responses to AZD1222 COVID-19 vaccine. TCRdb keeps only in-frame clones here, not all; method: immunoSEQ multiplex PCR. The data show approximately 140,000 clones, around 90% seen once. V lost 1 base and J lost 9; bases outside the gene matches: 11. In germline, CDR1 is SGHTA, CDR2 FQGNSA. There are 15 residues in the CDR3. Study-wide results and limits: Donors were mostly white British, more females; clonal diversity possibly underestimated. Dominant CD4 TCR responses targeted spike regions 160-218 and 743-854. Targets within unmutated variant regions were reportedly found for nearly half of spike-specific TCRs.

This chain joins TRBV7-2 and TRBJ2-5; 7 bases align to TRBD1. This TCR came from an adult who received the AZD1222 COVID-19 vaccine. The specimen comprised peripheral blood, sampled 28 days after the second AZD1222 dose. The CDR3 DNA follows: TGTGCCAGCAGCTTAGGGGACAGCTCTCAAGGGGCCCAGTACTTC. This gives the protein CASSLGDSSQGAQYF.